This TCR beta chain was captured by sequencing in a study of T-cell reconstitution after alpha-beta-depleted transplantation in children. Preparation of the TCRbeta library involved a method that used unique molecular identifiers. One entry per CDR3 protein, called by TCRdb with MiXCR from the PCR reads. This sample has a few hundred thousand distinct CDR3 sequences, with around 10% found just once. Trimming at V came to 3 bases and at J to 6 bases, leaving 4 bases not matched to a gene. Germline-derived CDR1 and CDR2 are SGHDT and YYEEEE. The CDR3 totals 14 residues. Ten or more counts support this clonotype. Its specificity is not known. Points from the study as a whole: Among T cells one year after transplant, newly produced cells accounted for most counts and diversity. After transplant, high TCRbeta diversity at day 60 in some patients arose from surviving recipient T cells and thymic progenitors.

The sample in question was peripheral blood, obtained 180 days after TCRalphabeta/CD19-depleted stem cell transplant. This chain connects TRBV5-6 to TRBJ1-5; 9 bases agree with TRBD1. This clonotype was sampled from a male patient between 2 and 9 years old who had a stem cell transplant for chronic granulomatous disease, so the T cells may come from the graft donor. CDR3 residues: CASSYRGRAQPQHF. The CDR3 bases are TGTGCCAGCAGCTACAGGGGGCGCGCTCAGCCCCAGCATTTT.